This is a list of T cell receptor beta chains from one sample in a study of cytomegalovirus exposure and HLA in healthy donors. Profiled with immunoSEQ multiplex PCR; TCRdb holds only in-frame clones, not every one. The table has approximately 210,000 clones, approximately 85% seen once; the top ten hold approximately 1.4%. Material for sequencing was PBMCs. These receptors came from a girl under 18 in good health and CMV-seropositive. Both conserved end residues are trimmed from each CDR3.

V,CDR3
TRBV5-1,ASSLDWGGNQPQH
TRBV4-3,ASRQGTDLNTGELF
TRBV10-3,AISESGLAGGSEQF
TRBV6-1,ASSERTGGAYGYT
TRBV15,ATSRDPQSSNQPQH
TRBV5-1,ASSVQGDTEAF
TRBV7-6,ASSQPPPTSGAYNEQF
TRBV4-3,ASSPTGTSGFETQY
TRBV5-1,ASSLGSGRGETQY
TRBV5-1,ASSLDRGVAKNIQY
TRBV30,AWSATGTSGGSKETQY
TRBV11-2,ASSGAGASYEQY
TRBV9,ASSAGGGELF
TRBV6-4,ASSPGTSTDTQY
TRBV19,ASSTTGGSYEQY
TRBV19,ASSSFLRDRGSHTEAF
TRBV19,ASSEQGTDTQY
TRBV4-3,ASSQRGAGGSYNEQF
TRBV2,ASRTSGGNTGELF
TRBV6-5,ASSYWGGPLF
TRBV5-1,ASGYNIRDEQY
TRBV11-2,ASRYQGLAYTEAF
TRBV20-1,SATYNEQF
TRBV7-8,ASSPITYEQY
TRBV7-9,ASRVTGGAYNEQF
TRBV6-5,ASSPLGRGGETQY
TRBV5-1,ASSLGTNNSPLH
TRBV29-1,SARRGEGGYT
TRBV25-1,ASSELWSDTNYGYT
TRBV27,ASSSGGGGGYNEQF
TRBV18,ASSPKMRTGLDTEAF
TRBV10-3,AISAGQGYNGELF